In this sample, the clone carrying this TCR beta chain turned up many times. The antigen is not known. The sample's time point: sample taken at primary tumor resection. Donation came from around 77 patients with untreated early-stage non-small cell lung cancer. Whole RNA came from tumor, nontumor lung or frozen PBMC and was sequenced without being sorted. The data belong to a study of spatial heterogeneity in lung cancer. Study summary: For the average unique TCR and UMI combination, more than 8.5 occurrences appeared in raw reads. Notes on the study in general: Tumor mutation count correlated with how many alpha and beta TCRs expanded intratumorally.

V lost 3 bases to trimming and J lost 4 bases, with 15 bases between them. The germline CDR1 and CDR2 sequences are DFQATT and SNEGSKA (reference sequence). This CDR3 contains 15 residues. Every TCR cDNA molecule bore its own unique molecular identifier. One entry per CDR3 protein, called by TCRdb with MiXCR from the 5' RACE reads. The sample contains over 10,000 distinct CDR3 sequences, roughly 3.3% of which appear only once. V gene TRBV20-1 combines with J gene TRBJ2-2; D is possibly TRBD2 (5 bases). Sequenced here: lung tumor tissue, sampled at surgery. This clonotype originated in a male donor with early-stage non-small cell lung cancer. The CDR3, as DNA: TGCAGTGCTAGTAAGGGCCAGGAGGTCACCGGGGAGCTGTTTTTT. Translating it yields CSASKGQEVTGELFF.